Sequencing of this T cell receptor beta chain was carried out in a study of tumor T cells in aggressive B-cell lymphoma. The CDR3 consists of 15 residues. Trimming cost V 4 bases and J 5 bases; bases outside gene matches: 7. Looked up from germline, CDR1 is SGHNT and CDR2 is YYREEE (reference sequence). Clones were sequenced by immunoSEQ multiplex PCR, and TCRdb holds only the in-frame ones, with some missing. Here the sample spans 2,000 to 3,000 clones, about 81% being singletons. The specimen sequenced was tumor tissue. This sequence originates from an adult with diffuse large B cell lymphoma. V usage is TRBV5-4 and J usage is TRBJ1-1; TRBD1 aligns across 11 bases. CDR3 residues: CASSPGQGVRTEAFF. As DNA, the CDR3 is TGTGCCAGCAGCCCGGGACAGGGGGTCAGGACTGAAGCTTTCTTT.